The next 31 T cell receptor beta chains were all read from a single sample in a study of shared clonotypes between healthy human individuals (TCRdb year 2020). CD8 naive samples were CD45RO-negative cells positively selected for CCR7, giving a CD45RA+CCR7+ population that excluded TemRA cells. Library construction relied on the immunoSEQ multiplex PCR assay. The immuneACCESS repertoire file appears here via TCRdb, limited to in-frame rearrangements. These files lack a portion of the clones; in checked studies, under half of the deficit traces to unresolved V genes, and the cause of the others is not known. The sample records some 2,000,000 clones, about 95% of which are singletons. The leading ten clones occupy roughly 1% of the sample. Sequencing input: naive CD8+ T cells sorted from blood. Sample cell subset or site, as interpreted from the label and publication: CD45RA+CCR7+. All receptors come from a man aged 18 to 30 in good health.

About this clone itself: Other DNA sequences of this sample code for an identical CDR3. V and J are TRBV28 and TRBJ1-4; a possible D gene is TRBD1 (5 bases). CDR1 is MDHEN, CDR2 SYDVKM, per germline. V dropped 3 bases and J dropped 5 bases, with 13 bases sitting between them. This CDR3 contains 15 residues. The CDR3 DNA reads TGTGCCAGCAGTTTGACTGGGGGAGGCAATGAAAAACTGTTTTTT. Encoded protein: CASSLTGGGNEKLFF. The variable domain in full, with the rest retrieved from reference TRBV28 and TRBJ1-4, is DVKVTQSSRYLVKRTGEKVFLECVQDMDHENMFWYRQDPGLGLRLIYFSYDVKMKEKGDIPEGYSVSREKKERFSLILESASTNQTSMYLCASSLTGGGNEKLFFGSGTQLSVL.

Notes on this clone: The same CDR3 can be traced to other DNA sequences in this sample. The V gene is TRBV5-1, the J gene TRBJ2-3; D is possibly TRBD2 (6 bases). CDR1 and CDR2 (germline): SGHRS, YFSETQ. This CDR3 region has 15 residues. V was clipped by 0 bases and J by 2 bases, with 10 bases between them. CDR3 sequence reads: CASSLEGGVTDTQYF. For the CDR3, the DNA is TGCGCCAGCAGCTTGGAAGGCGGGGTCACAGATACGCAGTATTTT. The variable domain in full, with the rest retrieved from reference TRBV5-1 and TRBJ2-3, is KAGVTQTPRYLIKTRGQQVTLSCSPISGHRSVSWYQQTPGQGLQFLFEYFSETQRNKGNFPGRFSGRQFSNSRSEMNVSTLELGDSALYLCASSLEGGVTDTQYFGPGTRLTVL.

The V call is TRBV30, the J call TRBJ1-1; no definite D call. Trimming stripped 1 base from V and 6 bases from J, with 12 bases between. Germline lookup yields CDR1 GTSNPN and CDR2 SVGIG (reference sequence). The CDR3 sequence is 13 residues long. The chain's CDR3 is CAWSANSESEAFF. CDR3 bases: TGTGCCTGGAGTGCGAATTCTGAGTCTGAAGCTTTCTTT.

This CDR3 reads CASSFQGRQETQYF. In DNA form, the CDR3 reads TGTGCCAGCAGTTTTCAGGGTCGTCAGGAGACCCAGTACTTC. The J gene is TRBJ2-5, the V gene TRBV28; possibly TRBD1 for D (5 bases). V was cut by 3 bases and J by 5 bases, with 13 bases left in between. This CDR3 has 14 amino acids. CDR1 and CDR2 from the germline V gene are MDHEN and SYDVKM.

The V and J genes are TRBV10-3 and TRBJ2-5, with 7 positions matching TRBD1. The germline gives CDR1 ENHRY, CDR2 SYGVKD. The CDR3 is 13 residues long. J gave up 3 bases and V 3 bases, and 1 base lay outside the gene matches. This CDR3 reads CAISDQGEETQYF. The CDR3 DNA is TGTGCCATCAGTGATCAGGGGGAAGAGACCCAGTACTTC.

The table lists this clone with a count of one. One end of the junction fails to match germline, which may point to a read error. The gene calls are TRBV7-7 and TRBJ2-1, with 9 bases lining up with TRBD2. The CDR3 contains 15 residues. Germline V CDR1 and CDR2: SSHAT, FNYEAQ (reference sequence). The CDR3, as DNA: TGTGCTAGCAGCTCGCGGGGGGGTCAGTACAATGAGCAGTTCTTC. It specifies CASSSRGGQYNEQFF.

The V call is TRBV7-9, the J call TRBJ1-4, with no clear D. The length of the CDR3 is 12 residues. V lost 6 bases to trimming and J lost 12 bases, with 14 bases between them. The germline gives CDR1 SEHNR, CDR2 FQNEAQ (reference sequence). CDR3 sequence reads: CASSPDRLELFF. CDR3 bases: TGTGCCAGCAGTCCGGATAGGTTGGAACTGTTTTTT.

The CDR3 region has the DNA TGTGCCAGCAGCCCCGAGTGGGGGGGCGAAGGGGAGCTGTTTTTT. Translating it yields CASSPEWGGEGELFF. The rearrangement uses TRBV6-5 and TRBJ2-2; possibly TRBD2 for D (7 bases). The CDR3 contains 15 residues. Per the germline V gene, CDR1 is MNHEY and CDR2 is SVGAGI. V was cut by 6 bases and J by 8 bases, with 19 bases left in between.

V usage is TRBV5-4 and J usage is TRBJ2-2; no clear D. Trimming pared 0 bases from V and 2 bases from J, leaving 14 bases between. Germline V gene sequence: CDR1 SGHNT, CDR2 YYREEE (reference sequence). The CDR3 spans 17 residues. The CDR3 spells CASSLEPWEENTGELFF. The DNA for the CDR3 is TGTGCCAGCAGCTTGGAACCGTGGGAAGAAAACACCGGGGAGCTGTTTTTT.

The J gene is TRBJ2-3, the V gene TRBV7-8, with D uncertain. This CDR3 region has 16 residues. Germline CDR1 is SGHVS and CDR2 is FQNEAQ. Trimming left V 1 base short and J 0 bases short, with 11 bases between. CDR3 nucleotides: TGTGCCAGCAGCTTAGTTGGCTCAGCTAGCACAGATACGCAGTATTTT. It yields the protein CASSLVGSASTDTQYF.

The chain carries TRBV19 and TRBJ1-5; D ambiguous. V gave up 5 bases and J gave up 7 bases, with 9 bases separating them. Germline lookup yields CDR1 LNHDA and CDR2 SQIVND (reference sequence). The CDR3 sequence is 12 residues long. The CDR3 region has the DNA TGTGCCAGTAGTCCCCAGACCCAGCCCCAGCATTTT. It yields the protein CASSPQTQPQHF.

The chain has TRBV6-5 and TRBJ2-3, with D perhaps TRBD1 (7 bases). The CDR3 sequence is 12 residues long. The germline V gene encodes CDR1 MNHEY and CDR2 SVGAGI. V lost 5 bases and J lost 10, with 13 bases in between. The CDR3 nucleotides are TGTGCCAGCAGTACCACAGGGGACTCGCAGTATTTT. It codes for CASSTTGDSQYF.

The rearrangement uses TRBV5-1 and TRBJ2-7; the D gene is possibly TRBD2 (6 bases). Germline V gene data show CDR1 as SGHRS and CDR2 as YFSETQ. Trimming removed 0 bases at V and 2 bases at J, with 9 bases between. The CDR3 has 14 amino acids. CDR3 DNA sequence: TGCGCCAGCAGCTTGGGAGGGGAGGCCTACGAGCAGTACTTC. It encodes CASSLGGEAYEQYF. The full variable domain, rest sourced from reference TRBV5-1 and TRBJ2-7, is KAGVTQTPRYLIKTRGQQVTLSCSPISGHRSVSWYQQTPGQGLQFLFEYFSETQRNKGNFPGRFSGRQFSNSRSEMNVSTLELGDSALYLCASSLGGEAYEQYFGPGTRLTVT.

The V gene is TRBV7-2, the J gene TRBJ2-1; 7 bases map to TRBD2. In germline, CDR1 is SGHTA, CDR2 FQGNSA. The CDR3 is 16 residues long. J was trimmed by 2 bases and V by 5 bases; bases with no gene match: 9. The CDR3 region is CASSDWTRVPYNEQFF. The DNA of the CDR3 is TGTGCCAGCAGCGACTGGACTAGGGTACCCTACAATGAGCAGTTCTTC.

V usage is TRBV7-6 and J usage is TRBJ2-7, with a possible D match to TRBD1 (6 bases). Germline lookup yields CDR1 SGHVS and CDR2 FNYEAQ. This CDR3 is 14 amino acids long. V was trimmed by 3 bases and J by 3 bases, leaving 12 bases between them. In DNA, the CDR3 is TGTGCCAGCAGCTTGCGACAGGAACACTACGAGCAGTACTTC. Translating gives CASSLRQEHYEQYF.

The rearrangement joins TRBV28 to TRBJ2-5; D is unclear. Trimming pared 6 bases from V and 2 bases from J, leaving 19 bases between. This CDR3 comprises 16 residues. CDR1 MDHEN and CDR2 SYDVKM come from the germline V gene. The CDR3 nucleotides read TGTGCCAGCAGCCCGGATCGGCGAAGAATGCAAGAGACCCAGTACTTC. This translates into CASSPDRRRMQETQYF.

In the case of this clone: This sample also contains other DNA sequences that code for the same CDR3. The chain uses TRBV11-2 and TRBJ1-2; D is unclear. The V and J ends lost 1 base and 1 base respectively, with 4 bases between them. This CDR3 contains 13 residues. From germline, CDR1 is SGHAT and CDR2 FQNNGV. The chain's CDR3 is CASSLGVNYGYTF. DNA for the CDR3: TGTGCCAGCAGCTTAGGGGTTAACTATGGCTACACCTTC. Looking up the rest from reference TRBV11-2 and TRBJ1-2 gives the full variable domain: EAGVAQSPRYKIIEKRQSVAFWCNPISGHATLYWYQQILGQGPKLLIQFQNNGVVDDSQLPKDRFSAERLKGVDSTLKIQPAKLEDSAVYLCASSLGVNYGYTFGSGTRLTVV.

This chain links TRBV1 with TRBJ2-7; the table's D call, TRBD2, has no DNA check behind it. TRBV1 is termed a pseudogene. The CDR3 is made up of 17 amino acids. Here the CDR3 reads CTSSQDELAGDSYEQYF. The CDR3 nucleotides read TGCACCAGCAGCCAAGATGAGCTAGCGGGGGACTCCTACGAGCAGTACTTC.

This clone was counted once. The CDR3 DNA reads as TGTGCCAGCAGCTTAGTGGACTTACATAACTATGGCTACACCTTC. Translation: CASSLVDLHNYGYTF. V usage is TRBV7-2 and J usage is TRBJ1-2; D gene ambiguous. The CDR3 length is 15 residues. V was cut by 1 base and J by 1 base, with 10 bases left in between. Germline values: CDR1 SGHTA, CDR2 FQGNSA.

The chain couples TRBV7-9 to TRBJ2-7; maybe TRBD1 (6 bases). Germline lookup yields CDR1 SEHNR and CDR2 FQNEAQ (reference sequence). The CDR3 has 14 residues. Trimming stripped 5 bases from V and 2 bases from J, with 13 bases between. The CDR3 here is CASSKTTGPYEQYF. The CDR3 DNA follows: TGTGCCAGCAGCAAAACCACAGGGCCCTACGAGCAGTACTTC.

V usage is TRBV28 and J usage is TRBJ2-7; D perhaps matches TRBD1 (6 bases). Germline V gives CDR1 MDHEN, CDR2 SYDVKM. This CDR3 is built from 14 residues. Trimming took off 3 bases at V and 3 bases at J, with 12 bases between the two ends. The CDR3 spells CASSFLKGDYEQYF. Here the CDR3 DNA reads TGTGCCAGCAGTTTTCTAAAGGGGGACTACGAGCAGTACTTC. Together with reference TRBV28 and TRBJ2-7, the CDR3 gives the full variable domain: DVKVTQSSRYLVKRTGEKVFLECVQDMDHENMFWYRQDPGLGLRLIYFSYDVKMKEKGDIPEGYSVSREKKERFSLILESASTNQTSMYLCASSFLKGDYEQYFGPGTRLTVT.

The chain has TRBV6-6 and TRBJ2-1, with TRBD2 matching 10 bases. The CDR3 is 15 amino acids. CDR1 is MNHNY and CDR2 is SVGAGI in the germline V gene (reference sequence). The trim removed 8 bases at V and 10 bases at J, leaving 14 bases unmatched. CDR3 residues: CASGSSLAGVLEQFF. DNA of the CDR3: TGTGCCAGCGGAAGTTCTCTAGCGGGAGTGCTAGAGCAGTTCTTC.

This chain links TRBV5-4 with TRBJ2-3; TRBD2 aligns across 8 bases. The germline V gene encodes CDR1 SGHNT and CDR2 YYREEE (reference sequence). The ends lost 4 bases at V and 0 bases at J; junction bases unmatched: 4. CDR3 size: 15 residues. The CDR3 sequence is CASSATSGSTDTQYF. Here the CDR3 DNA reads TGTGCCAGCAGCGCTACTAGCGGAAGCACAGATACGCAGTATTTT.

This clone was recorded only once. The chain employs TRBV4-1 and TRBJ2-1, with 9 bases aligning to TRBD2. CDR1 is MGHRA and CDR2 is YSYEKL in the germline V gene. Trimming took 0 bases from V and 5 from J; bases not matched to a gene: 14. CDR3 length equals 19 residues. In DNA, the CDR3 is TGCGCCAGCAGCCAAGATCTCGAGTCGGTGGTAGCGGGGGACAATGAGCAGTTCTTC. This sequence encodes CASSQDLESVVAGDNEQFF.

The genes are TRBV19 and TRBJ2-1; D is perhaps TRBD2 (5 bases). V lost 3 bases to trimming and J lost 2 bases, with 11 bases between them. Germline V CDR1 and CDR2: LNHDA, SQIVND (reference sequence). This CDR3 contains 15 residues. The CDR3 DNA reads TGTGCCAGTAGTATTAACGAGGGAACCTACAATGAGCAGTTCTTC. Its protein product is CASSINEGTYNEQFF.

The genes are TRBV7-9 and TRBJ2-1, with 12 bases fitting TRBD2. Germline-derived CDR1 and CDR2 are SEHNR and FQNEAQ (reference sequence). This CDR3 is built from 19 residues. Losses at the gene ends were 3 bases for V and 7 bases for J; bases not matched to a gene: 16. The CDR3 DNA reads as TGTGCCAGCAGCTTTCCCAATGGACTAGCGGGACTACAATTTAATGAGCAGTTCTTC. It is translated as CASSFPNGLAGLQFNEQFF.

The chain combines TRBV4-3 with TRBJ1-6; D remains ambiguous. This CDR3 region has 17 residues. The germline V gene encodes CDR1 LGHNA and CDR2 YSLEER. The V gene lost 5 bases and the J gene lost 0 bases, with 14 bases spanning the gap. The DNA for the CDR3 is TGCGCCAGCAGCGAAAGTCAGGAGAGCTCCTATAATTCACCCCTCCACTTT. This encodes CASSESQESSYNSPLHF.

CDR3 coding DNA: TGTGCCAGCAACACACAGGGGGAAGAGACCCAGTACTTC. The encoded protein is CASNTQGEETQYF. This chain connects TRBV6-5 to TRBJ2-5, with 8 bases that match TRBD1. Germline values: CDR1 MNHEY, CDR2 SVGAGI. CDR3 length: 13 residues. V lost 7 bases to trimming and J lost 3 bases; unmatched junction nucleotides: 4.

The V call is TRBV5-1, the J call TRBJ2-7; D might be TRBD1 or TRBD2, each matching 5 bases. The CDR3 is made up of 13 amino acids. CDR1 is SGHRS and CDR2 is YFSETQ in the germline V gene. V gave up 3 bases and J gave up 1 base, with 8 bases separating them. CDR3 in amino acids: CASSSRESYEQYF. CDR3 bases: TGCGCCAGCAGCTCCAGGGAGTCCTACGAGCAGTACTTC.

This chain joins TRBV5-5 and TRBJ1-4; 7 bases match TRBD1. CDR1 and CDR2 (germline): SGHKS, YYEKEE (reference sequence). This CDR3 contains 14 residues. Unmatched junction bases numbered 8, after V lost 4 bases and J lost 8 bases. The CDR3 protein is CASSPDRVYEKLFF. The CDR3 DNA reads as TGTGCCAGCAGCCCAGACAGGGTTTACGAAAAACTGTTTTTT.

This chain joins TRBV5-1 and TRBJ2-3; 9 positions agree with TRBD2. Germline lookup yields CDR1 SGHRS and CDR2 YFSETQ. The CDR3 consists of 19 residues. With V trimmed by 0 bases and J by 3 bases, 14 bases remained unmatched. The CDR3 loop is CASSLAPSGAEIGTDTQYF. CDR3 sequence (DNA): TGCGCCAGCAGCTTGGCTCCTAGCGGGGCCGAAATTGGGACAGATACGCAGTATTTT.